This T cell receptor (beta chain) emerged from a study of cytomegalovirus exposure and HLA in healthy donors. Findings of the study overall: One later analysis, an examination of the 90 to 150 validation repertoires, found that first-cohort TCR clusters tended to co-occur in them.

Sequencing used immunoSEQ multiplex PCR; TCRdb keeps in-frame clones, though not all of them. This sample has 150,000 to 160,000 clones; 86% occur once, and the top ten carry around 2.1%. It was the roughly 130-subject validation cohort, separate from the roughly 700-subject first cohort, to which the donors belonged. As regards this clone: The antigen is not known. Other DNA sequences of this sample code for an identical CDR3.

The length of the CDR3 is 13 residues. V lost 3 bases and J 2 bases, leaving 8 bases between the germline ends. Germline V gene data show CDR1 as SGHNT and CDR2 as YYREEE (reference sequence). This clonotype originated in a human donor in good health. V usage is TRBV5-4 and J usage is TRBJ1-2, with D possibly TRBD1 on 6 matching bases. Sequencing was performed on PBMCs. The CDR3 DNA follows: TGTGCCAGCAGCTCCGGACAGAACTATGGCTACACCTTC. This gives the protein CASSSGQNYGYTF.